This TCR beta chain was sequenced in a study of early T cells in non-severe SARS-CoV-2 infection. Germline V gives CDR1 WSHSY, CDR2 SAAADI. The CDR3 has 13 residues. On this clonotype: As yet, its antigen is unknown. A junction end diverges from the germline sequence, so it may reflect a read error.

Study-wide findings and caveats: Anti-spike CD8 responses were favored in VDJdb matching, and private and CD4 specificities were missed.

From the 5' RACE reads, TCRdb called clonotypes with MiXCR, one entry per CDR3 protein. This sample has 45,000 to 65,000 distinct CDR3 sequences; more than 10% occur once, and the top ten carry about 2.7%. The rearrangement joins TRBV10-2 to TRBJ1-2, with 10 bases identical to TRBD1. The material sequenced was whole blood, taken at baseline. This TCR was recovered from an adult who was a healthcare worker with PCR-confirmed SARS-CoV-2 infection or an uninfected control (not recorded which). The CDR3 nucleotides read TGTGCCAGCAGTCCCGGGACAGGGGTCGGCTACACCTTC. It is translated as CASSPGTGVGYTF.